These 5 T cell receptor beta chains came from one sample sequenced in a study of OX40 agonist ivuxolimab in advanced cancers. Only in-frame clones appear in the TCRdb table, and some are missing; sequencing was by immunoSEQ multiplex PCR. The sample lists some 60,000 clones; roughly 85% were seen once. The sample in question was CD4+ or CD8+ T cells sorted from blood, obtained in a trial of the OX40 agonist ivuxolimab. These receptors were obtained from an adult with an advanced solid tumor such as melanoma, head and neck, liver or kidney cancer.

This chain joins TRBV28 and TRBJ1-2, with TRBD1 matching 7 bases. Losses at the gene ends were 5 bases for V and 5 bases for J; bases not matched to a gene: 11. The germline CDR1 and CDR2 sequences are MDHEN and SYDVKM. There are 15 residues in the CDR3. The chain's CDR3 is CASSRSGTETYGYTF. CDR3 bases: TGTGCCAGCAGTCGATCCGGGACAGAGACTTATGGCTACACCTTC.

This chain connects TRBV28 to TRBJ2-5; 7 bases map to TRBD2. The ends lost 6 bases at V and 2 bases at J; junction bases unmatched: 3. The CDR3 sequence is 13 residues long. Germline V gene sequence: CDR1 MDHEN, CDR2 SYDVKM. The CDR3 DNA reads TGTGCCAGCAGGACGGGGGGACAAGAGACCCAGTACTTC. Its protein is CASRTGGQETQYF.

The CDR3 sequence: CASSIGRDSQPYEQYF. The DNA of the CDR3 is TGTGCCAGCAGCATAGGACGGGACAGCCAACCCTACGAGCAGTACTTC. The chain carries TRBV7-9 and TRBJ2-7, with 7 bases identical to TRBD1. V lost 5 bases and J lost 2; bases outside the gene matches: 12. This CDR3 has 16 amino acids. The germline gives CDR1 SEHNR, CDR2 FQNEAQ (reference sequence).

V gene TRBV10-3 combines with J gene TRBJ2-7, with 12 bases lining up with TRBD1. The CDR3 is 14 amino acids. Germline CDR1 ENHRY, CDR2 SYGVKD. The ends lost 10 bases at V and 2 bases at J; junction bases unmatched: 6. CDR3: CATRRDRGPYEQYF. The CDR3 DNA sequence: TGTGCCACCCGAAGGGACAGGGGGCCCTACGAGCAGTACTTC.

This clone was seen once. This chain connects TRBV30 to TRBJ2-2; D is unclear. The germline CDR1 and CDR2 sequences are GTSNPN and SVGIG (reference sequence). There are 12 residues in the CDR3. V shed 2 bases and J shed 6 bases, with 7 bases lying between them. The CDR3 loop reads CAWSKTSGELFF. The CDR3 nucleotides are TGTGCCTGGAGTAAAACATCCGGGGAGCTGTTTTTT.